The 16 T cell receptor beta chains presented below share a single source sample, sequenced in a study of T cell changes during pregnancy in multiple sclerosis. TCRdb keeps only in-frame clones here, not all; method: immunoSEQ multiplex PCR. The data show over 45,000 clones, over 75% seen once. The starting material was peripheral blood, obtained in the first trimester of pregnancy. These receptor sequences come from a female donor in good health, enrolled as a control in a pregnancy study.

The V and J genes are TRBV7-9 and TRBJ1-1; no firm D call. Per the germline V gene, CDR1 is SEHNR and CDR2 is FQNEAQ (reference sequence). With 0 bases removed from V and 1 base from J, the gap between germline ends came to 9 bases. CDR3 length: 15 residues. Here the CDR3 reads CASSLAAGRNTEAFF. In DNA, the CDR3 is TGTGCCAGCAGCTTAGCCGCCGGGAGGAACACTGAAGCTTTCTTT.

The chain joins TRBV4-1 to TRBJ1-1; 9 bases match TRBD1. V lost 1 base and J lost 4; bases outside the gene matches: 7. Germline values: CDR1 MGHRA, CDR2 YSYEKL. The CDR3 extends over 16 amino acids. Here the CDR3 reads CASSQGSDRGITEAFF. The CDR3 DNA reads TGCGCCAGCAGCCAAGGATCGGACAGGGGAATCACTGAAGCTTTCTTT.

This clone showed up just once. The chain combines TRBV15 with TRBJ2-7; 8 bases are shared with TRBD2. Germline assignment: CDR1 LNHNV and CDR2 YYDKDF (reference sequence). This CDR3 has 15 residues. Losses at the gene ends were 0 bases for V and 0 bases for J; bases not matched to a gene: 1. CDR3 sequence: CATSRDAGGSYEQYF. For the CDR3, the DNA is TGTGCCACCAGCAGAGATGCGGGGGGCTCCTACGAGCAGTACTTC.

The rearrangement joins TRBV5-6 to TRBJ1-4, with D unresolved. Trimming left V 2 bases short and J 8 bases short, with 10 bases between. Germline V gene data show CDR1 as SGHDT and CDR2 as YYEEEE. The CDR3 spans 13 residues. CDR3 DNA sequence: TGTGCCAGCAGCTTCCGTGGCGGGGAAAAACTGTTTTTT. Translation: CASSFRGGEKLFF. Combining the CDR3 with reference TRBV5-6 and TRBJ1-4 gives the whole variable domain DAGVTQSPTHLIKTRGQQVTLRCSPKSGHDTVSWYQQALGQGPQFIFQYYEEEERQRGNFPDRFSGHQFPNYSSELNVNALLLGDSALYLCASSFRGGEKLFFGSGTQLSVL.

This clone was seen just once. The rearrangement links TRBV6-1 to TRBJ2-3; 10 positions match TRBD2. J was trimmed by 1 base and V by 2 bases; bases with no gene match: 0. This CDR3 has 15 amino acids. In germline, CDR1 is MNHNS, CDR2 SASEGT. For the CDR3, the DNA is TGTGCCAGCAGTGAAACTAGCGGGGGCACAGATACGCAGTATTTT. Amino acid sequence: CASSETSGGTDTQYF.

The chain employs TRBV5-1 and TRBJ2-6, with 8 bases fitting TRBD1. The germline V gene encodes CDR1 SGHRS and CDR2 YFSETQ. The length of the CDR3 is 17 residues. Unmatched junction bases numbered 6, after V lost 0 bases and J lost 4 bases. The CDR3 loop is CASSLGQGAKGANVLTF. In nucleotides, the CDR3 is TGCGCCAGCAGCTTGGGGCAGGGGGCGAAAGGGGCCAACGTCCTGACTTTC.

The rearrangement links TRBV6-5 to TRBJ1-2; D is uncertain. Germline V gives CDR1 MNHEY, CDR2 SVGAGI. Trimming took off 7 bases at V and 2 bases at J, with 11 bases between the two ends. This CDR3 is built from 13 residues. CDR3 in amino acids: CASTRGANYGYTF. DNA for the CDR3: TGTGCCAGCACCCGCGGCGCCAACTATGGCTACACCTTC.

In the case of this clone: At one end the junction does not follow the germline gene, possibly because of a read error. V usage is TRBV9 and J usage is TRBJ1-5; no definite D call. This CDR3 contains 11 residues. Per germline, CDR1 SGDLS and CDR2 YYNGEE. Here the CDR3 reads CASSVSRFENF. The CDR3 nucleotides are TGTGCCAGCAGCGTCTCCCGTTTCGAGAATTTT.

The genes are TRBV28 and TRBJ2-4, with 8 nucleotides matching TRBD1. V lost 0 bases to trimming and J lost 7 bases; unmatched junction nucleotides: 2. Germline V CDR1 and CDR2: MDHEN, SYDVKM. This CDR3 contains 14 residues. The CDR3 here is CASSLWTGENIQYF. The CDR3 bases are TGTGCCAGCAGTTTATGGACAGGGGAGAACATTCAGTACTTC.

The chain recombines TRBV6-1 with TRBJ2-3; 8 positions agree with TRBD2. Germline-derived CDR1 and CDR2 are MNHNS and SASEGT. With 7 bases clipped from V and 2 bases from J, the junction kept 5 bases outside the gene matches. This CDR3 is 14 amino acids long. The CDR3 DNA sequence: TGTGCCAGCAAACTAGCGGTTAACACAGATACGCAGTATTTT. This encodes CASKLAVNTDTQYF.

CDR3 bases: TGTGCCAGCAGCCCCGGGGGGGGGAACCCCTACGAGCAGTACTTC. Residues: CASSPGGGNPYEQYF. J is TRBJ2-7 and V is TRBV7-9, with TRBD2 matching 8 bases. In germline, CDR1 is SEHNR, CDR2 FQNEAQ (reference sequence). After removal of 5 bases from V and 2 bases from J, the junction contained 8 bases not matched to a gene. This CDR3 has 15 residues.

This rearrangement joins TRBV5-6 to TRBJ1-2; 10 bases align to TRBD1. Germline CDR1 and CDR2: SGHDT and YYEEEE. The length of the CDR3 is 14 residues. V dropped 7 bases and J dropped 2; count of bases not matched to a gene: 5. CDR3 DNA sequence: TGTGCCAGCGGACAGGGGGTGGGGAACTATGGCTACACCTTC. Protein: CASGQGVGNYGYTF. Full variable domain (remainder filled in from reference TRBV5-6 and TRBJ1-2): DAGVTQSPTHLIKTRGQQVTLRCSPKSGHDTVSWYQQALGQGPQFIFQYYEEEERQRGNFPDRFSGHQFPNYSSELNVNALLLGDSALYLCASGQGVGNYGYTFGSGTRLTVV.

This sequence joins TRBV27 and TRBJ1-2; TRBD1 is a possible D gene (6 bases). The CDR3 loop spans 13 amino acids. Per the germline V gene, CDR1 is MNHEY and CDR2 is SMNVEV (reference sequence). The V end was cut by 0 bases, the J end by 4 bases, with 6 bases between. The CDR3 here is CASSLSGGYGYTF. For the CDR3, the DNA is TGTGCCAGCAGTTTATCAGGGGGCTATGGCTACACCTTC.

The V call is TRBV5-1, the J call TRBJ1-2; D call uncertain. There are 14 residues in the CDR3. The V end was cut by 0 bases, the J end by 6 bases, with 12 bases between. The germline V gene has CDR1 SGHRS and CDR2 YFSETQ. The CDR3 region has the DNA TGCGCCAGCAGCTTGGCGCTCTCGGAGGATGGCTACACCTTC. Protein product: CASSLALSEDGYTF.

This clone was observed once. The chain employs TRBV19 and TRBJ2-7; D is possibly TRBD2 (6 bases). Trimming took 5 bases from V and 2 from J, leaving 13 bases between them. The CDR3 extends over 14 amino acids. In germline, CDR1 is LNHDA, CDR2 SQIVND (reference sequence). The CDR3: CASSWGTATYEQYF. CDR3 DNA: TGTGCCAGTAGTTGGGGGACTGCGACCTACGAGCAGTACTTC.

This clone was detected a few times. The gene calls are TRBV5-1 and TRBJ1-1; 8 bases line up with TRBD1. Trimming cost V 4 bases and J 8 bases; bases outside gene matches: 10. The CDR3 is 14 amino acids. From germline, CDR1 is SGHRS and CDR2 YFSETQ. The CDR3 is CASSPFGQGREAFF. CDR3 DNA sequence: TGCGCCAGCAGCCCCTTCGGACAGGGACGGGAAGCTTTCTTT.